The T cell receptor beta chain under discussion was sequenced for a study of beta chain features in type 1 diabetes. The entirety of the isolated RNA underwent reverse transcription, so expressed TCRB transcripts were sequenced. Mean read depth for naive, central memory and regulatory T cell samples was around 3.8 million reads. Produced via immunoSEQ multiplex PCR; TCRdb's table is partial and in-frame only. Altogether 140,000 or so clones are present, 8% to 13% being singletons, with the ten largest covering less than 1.5%. Regarding the study as a whole: Reads derived from cDNA could over-represent cells showing high TCR expression. In all four CD4+ subsets, TCRB CDR3 length was significantly, moderately reduced in type 1 diabetes.

This clone has more than one count but fewer than ten. Its cognate antigen is unknown. The CDR3 is 15 residues long. The V end lost 0 bases, the J end lost 0 bases, and 7 bases lay between the germline ends. Germline V lookup: CDR1 SGHRS, CDR2 YFSETQ. Sequences were obtained from naive CD4+ T cells from blood. The chain uses TRBV5-1 and TRBJ2-1, with D tentatively TRBD1 (5 bases). This receptor was identified in a man in his late teens or twenties in good health. The CDR3: CASSLEGVSYNEQFF. The CDR3 DNA reads TGCGCCAGCAGCTTGGAAGGGGTCTCCTACAATGAGCAGTTCTTC. The complete variable domain, with remaining parts taken from reference TRBV5-1 and TRBJ2-1, reads KAGVTQTPRYLIKTRGQQVTLSCSPISGHRSVSWYQQTPGQGLQFLFEYFSETQRNKGNFPGRFSGRQFSNSRSEMNVSTLELGDSALYLCASSLEGVSYNEQFFGPGTRLTVL.